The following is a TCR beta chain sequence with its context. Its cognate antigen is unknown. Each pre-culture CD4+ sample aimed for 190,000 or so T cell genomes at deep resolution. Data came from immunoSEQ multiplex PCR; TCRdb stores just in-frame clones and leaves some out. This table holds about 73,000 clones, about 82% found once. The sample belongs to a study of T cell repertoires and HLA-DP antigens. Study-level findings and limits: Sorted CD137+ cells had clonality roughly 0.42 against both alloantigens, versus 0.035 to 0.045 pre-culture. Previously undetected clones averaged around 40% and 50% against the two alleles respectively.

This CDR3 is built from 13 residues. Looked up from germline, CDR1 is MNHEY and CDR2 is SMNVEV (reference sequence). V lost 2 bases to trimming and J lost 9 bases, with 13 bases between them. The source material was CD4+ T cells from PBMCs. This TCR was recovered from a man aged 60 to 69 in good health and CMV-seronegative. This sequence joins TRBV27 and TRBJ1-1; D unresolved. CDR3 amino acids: CASSLGFGLQAFF. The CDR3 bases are TGTGCCAGCAGTTTAGGATTTGGGTTGCAAGCTTTCTTT.